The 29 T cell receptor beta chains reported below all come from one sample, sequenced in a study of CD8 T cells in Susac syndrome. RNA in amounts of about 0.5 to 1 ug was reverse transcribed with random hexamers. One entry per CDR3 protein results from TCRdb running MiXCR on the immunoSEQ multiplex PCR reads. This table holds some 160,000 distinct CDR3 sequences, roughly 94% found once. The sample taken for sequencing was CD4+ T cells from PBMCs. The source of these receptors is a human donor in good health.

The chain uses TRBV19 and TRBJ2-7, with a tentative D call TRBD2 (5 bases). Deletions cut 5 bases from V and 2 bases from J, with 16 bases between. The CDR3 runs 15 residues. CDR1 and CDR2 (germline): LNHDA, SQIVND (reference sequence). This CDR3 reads CASSPKWERAYEQYF. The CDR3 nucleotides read TGTGCCAGTAGTCCTAAGTGGGAGCGTGCCTACGAGCAGTACTTC.

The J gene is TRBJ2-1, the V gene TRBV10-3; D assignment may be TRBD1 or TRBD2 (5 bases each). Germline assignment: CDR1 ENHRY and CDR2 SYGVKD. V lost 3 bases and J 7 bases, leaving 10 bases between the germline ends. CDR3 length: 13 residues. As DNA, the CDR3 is TGTGCCATCAGTGATCTTGGGGGAAATGAGCAGTTCTTC. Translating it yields CAISDLGGNEQFF.

CDR3 region: CASSENGRVNEKLFF. The DNA of the CDR3 is TGTGCCAGCAGTGAAAACGGCAGGGTGAACGAAAAACTGTTTTTT. V gene TRBV6-1 combines with J gene TRBJ1-4; TRBD1 might be the D (5 bases). Per the germline V gene, CDR1 is MNHNS and CDR2 is SASEGT. Trimming took 2 bases from V and 8 from J, leaving 15 bases between them. The CDR3 loop spans 15 amino acids.

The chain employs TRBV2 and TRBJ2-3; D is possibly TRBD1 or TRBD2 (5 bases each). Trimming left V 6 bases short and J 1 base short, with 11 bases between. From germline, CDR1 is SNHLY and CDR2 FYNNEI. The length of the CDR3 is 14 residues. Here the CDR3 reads CASRQRGGTDTQYF. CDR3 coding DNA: TGTGCCAGCAGGCAGAGGGGTGGCACAGATACGCAGTATTTT.

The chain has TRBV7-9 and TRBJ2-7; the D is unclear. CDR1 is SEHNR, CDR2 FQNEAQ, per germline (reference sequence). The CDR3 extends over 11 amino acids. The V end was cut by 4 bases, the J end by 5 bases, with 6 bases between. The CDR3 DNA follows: TGTGCCAGCAGCTCCGGCGACGAGCAGTACTTC. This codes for CASSSGDEQYF.

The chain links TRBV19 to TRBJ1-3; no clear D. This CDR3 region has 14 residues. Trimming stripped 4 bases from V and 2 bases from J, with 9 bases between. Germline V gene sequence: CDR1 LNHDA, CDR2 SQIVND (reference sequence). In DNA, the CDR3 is TGTGCCAGTAGTACCGTCTGGACTGGAAACACCATATATTTT. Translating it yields CASSTVWTGNTIYF.

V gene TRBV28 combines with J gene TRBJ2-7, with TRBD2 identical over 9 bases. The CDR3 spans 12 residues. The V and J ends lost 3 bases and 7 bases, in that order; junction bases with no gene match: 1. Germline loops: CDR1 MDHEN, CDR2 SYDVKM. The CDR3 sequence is CASSFSGREQYF. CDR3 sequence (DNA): TGTGCCAGCAGTTTCAGCGGGAGGGAGCAGTACTTC. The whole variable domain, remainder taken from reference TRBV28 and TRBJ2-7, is DVKVTQSSRYLVKRTGEKVFLECVQDMDHENMFWYRQDPGLGLRLIYFSYDVKMKEKGDIPEGYSVSREKKERFSLILESASTNQTSMYLCASSFSGREQYFGPGTRLTVT.

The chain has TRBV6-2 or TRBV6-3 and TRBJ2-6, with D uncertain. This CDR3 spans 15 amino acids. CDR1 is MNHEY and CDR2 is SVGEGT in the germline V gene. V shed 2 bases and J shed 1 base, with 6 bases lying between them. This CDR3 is CASSYQASGANVLTF. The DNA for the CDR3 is TGTGCCAGCAGTTACCAGGCTTCTGGGGCCAACGTCCTGACTTTC.

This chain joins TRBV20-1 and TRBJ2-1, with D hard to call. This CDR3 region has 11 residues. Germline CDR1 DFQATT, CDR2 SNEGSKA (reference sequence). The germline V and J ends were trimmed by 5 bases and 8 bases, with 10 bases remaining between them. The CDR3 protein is CSAPDHYEQFF. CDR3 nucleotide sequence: TGCAGTGCTCCGGACCATTATGAGCAGTTCTTC.

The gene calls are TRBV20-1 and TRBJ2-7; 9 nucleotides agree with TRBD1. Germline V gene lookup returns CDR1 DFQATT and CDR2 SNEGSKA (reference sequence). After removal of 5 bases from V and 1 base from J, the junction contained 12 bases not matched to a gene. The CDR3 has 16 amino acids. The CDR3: CSASGARTGASYEQYF. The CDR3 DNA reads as TGCAGTGCTTCGGGGGCCCGGACAGGGGCATCCTACGAGCAGTACTTC.

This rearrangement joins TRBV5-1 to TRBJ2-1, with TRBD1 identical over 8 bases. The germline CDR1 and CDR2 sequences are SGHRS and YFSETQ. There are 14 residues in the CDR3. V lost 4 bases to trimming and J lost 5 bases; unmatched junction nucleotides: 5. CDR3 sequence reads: CASSVRDRHNEQFF. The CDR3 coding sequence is TGCGCCAGCAGCGTCCGGGACAGGCACAATGAGCAGTTCTTC.

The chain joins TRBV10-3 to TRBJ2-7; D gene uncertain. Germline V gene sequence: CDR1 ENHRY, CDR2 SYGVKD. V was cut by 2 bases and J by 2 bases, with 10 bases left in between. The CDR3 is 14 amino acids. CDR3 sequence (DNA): TGTGCCATCAGTGAGGTGAGACGAACCTACGAGCAGTACTTC. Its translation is CAISEVRRTYEQYF.

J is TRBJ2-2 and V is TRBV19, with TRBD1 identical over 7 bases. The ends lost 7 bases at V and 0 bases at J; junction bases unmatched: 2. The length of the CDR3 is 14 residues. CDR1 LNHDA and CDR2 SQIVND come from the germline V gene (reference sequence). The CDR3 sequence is CASTQGANTGELFF. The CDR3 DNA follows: TGTGCCAGTACCCAGGGGGCGAACACCGGGGAGCTGTTTTTT.

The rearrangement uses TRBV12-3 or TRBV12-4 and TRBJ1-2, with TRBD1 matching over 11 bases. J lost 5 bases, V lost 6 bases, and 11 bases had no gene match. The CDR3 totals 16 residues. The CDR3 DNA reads TGTGCCAGCAGAGTTGGATCGGGACAGGGGGGGTATGGCTACACCTTC. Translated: CASRVGSGQGGYGYTF.

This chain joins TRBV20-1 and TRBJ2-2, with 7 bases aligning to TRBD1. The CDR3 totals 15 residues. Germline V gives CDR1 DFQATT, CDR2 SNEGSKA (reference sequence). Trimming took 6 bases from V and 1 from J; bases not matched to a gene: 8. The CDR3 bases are TGCAGTGCCCACCCGGGACAGATGAACACCGGGGAGCTGTTTTTT. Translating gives CSAHPGQMNTGELFF.

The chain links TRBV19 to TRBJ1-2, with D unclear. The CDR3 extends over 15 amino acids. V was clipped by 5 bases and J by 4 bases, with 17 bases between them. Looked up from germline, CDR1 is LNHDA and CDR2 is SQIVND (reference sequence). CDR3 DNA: TGTGCCAGTAGTTCACTCGCGGAAGGTTCCTATGGCTACACCTTC. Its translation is CASSSLAEGSYGYTF.

CDR3 region: CASSVSGITYNEQFF. The CDR3 DNA sequence: TGCGCCAGCAGTGTTAGCGGGATCACCTACAATGAGCAGTTCTTC. The chain is built from TRBV5-1 and TRBJ2-1; 8 nucleotides agree with TRBD2. The J segment lost 2 bases and the V segment lost 5 bases, leaving 6 bases of the junction unmatched. CDR1 is SGHRS, CDR2 YFSETQ, per germline. The CDR3 spans 15 residues. The full variable domain, rest sourced from reference TRBV5-1 and TRBJ2-1, is KAGVTQTPRYLIKTRGQQVTLSCSPISGHRSVSWYQQTPGQGLQFLFEYFSETQRNKGNFPGRFSGRQFSNSRSEMNVSTLELGDSALYLCASSVSGITYNEQFFGPGTRLTVL.

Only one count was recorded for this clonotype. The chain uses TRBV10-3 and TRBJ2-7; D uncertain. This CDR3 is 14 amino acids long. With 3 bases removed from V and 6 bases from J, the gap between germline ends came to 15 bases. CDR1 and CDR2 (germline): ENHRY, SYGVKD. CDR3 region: CAISDPTLKVEQYF. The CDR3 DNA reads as TGTGCCATCAGTGACCCAACACTGAAGGTCGAGCAGTACTTC.

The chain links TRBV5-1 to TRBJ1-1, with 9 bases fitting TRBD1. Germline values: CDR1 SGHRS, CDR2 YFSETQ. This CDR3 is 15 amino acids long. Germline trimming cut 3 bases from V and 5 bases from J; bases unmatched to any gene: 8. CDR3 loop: CASSSSTGGETEAFF. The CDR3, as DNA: TGCGCCAGCAGCTCAAGCACAGGGGGCGAGACTGAAGCTTTCTTT.

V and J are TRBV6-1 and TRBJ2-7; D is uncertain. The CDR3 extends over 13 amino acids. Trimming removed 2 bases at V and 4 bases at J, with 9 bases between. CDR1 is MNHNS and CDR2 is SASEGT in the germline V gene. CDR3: CASSELLTYEQYF. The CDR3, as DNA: TGTGCCAGCAGTGAACTGCTGACATACGAGCAGTACTTC.

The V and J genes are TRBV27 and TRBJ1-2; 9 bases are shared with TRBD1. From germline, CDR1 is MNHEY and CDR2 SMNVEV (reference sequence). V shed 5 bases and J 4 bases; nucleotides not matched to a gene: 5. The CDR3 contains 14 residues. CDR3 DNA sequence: TGTGCCAGCAGTCCCCGACAGGGGGGCTATGGCTACACCTTC. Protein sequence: CASSPRQGGYGYTF.

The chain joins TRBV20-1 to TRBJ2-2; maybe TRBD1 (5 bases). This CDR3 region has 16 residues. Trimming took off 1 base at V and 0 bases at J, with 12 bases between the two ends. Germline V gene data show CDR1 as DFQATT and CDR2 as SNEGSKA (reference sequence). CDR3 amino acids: CSARVPIGANTGELFF. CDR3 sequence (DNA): TGCAGTGCTAGAGTCCCCATAGGGGCGAACACCGGGGAGCTGTTTTTT.

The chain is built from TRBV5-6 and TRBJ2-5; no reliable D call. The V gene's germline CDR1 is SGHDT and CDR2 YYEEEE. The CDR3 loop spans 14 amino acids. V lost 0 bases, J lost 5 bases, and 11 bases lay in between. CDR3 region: CASSLALRWETQYF. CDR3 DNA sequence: TGTGCCAGCAGCTTGGCCTTGAGGTGGGAGACCCAGTACTTC.

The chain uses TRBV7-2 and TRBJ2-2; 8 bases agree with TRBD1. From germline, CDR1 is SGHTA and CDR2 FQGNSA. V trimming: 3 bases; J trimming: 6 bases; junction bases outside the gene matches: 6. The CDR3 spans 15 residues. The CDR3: CASSFGQGYPGELFF. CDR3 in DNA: TGTGCCAGCAGCTTTGGACAGGGATACCCCGGGGAGCTGTTTTTT.

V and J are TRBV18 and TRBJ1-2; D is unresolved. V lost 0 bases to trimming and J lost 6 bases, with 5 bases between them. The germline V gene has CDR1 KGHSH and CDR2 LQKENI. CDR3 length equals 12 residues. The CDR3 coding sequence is TGTGCCAGCTCACCACCGGGTCATGGCTACACCTTC. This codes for CASSPPGHGYTF.

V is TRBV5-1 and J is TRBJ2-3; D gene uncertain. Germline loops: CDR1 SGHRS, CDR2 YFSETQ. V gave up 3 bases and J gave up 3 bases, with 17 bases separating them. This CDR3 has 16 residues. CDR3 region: CASSSGRAATTDTQYF. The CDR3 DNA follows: TGCGCCAGCAGCTCGGGTCGGGCAGCTACGACAGATACGCAGTATTTT.

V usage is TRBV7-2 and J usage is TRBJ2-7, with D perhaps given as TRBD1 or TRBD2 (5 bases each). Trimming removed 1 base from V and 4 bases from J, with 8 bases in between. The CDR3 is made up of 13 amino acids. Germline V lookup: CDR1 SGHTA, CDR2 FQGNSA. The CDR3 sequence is CASSLGWGYEQYF. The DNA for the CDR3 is TGTGCCAGCAGCTTAGGGTGGGGGTACGAGCAGTACTTC.

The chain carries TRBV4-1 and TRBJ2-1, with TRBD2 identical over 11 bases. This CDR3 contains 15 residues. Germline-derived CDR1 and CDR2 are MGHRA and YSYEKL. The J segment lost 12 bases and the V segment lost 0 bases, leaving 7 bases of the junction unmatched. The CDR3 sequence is CASSQESLAGARQFF. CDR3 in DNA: TGCGCCAGCAGCCAAGAGTCACTAGCGGGAGCGAGGCAGTTCTTC.

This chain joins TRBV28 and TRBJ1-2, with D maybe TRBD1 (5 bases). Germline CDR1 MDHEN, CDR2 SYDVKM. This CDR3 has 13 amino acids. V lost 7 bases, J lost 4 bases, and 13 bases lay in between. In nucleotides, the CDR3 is TGTGCCAGCACGTCCCCAGGGTTCTATGGCTACACCTTC. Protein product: CASTSPGFYGYTF.